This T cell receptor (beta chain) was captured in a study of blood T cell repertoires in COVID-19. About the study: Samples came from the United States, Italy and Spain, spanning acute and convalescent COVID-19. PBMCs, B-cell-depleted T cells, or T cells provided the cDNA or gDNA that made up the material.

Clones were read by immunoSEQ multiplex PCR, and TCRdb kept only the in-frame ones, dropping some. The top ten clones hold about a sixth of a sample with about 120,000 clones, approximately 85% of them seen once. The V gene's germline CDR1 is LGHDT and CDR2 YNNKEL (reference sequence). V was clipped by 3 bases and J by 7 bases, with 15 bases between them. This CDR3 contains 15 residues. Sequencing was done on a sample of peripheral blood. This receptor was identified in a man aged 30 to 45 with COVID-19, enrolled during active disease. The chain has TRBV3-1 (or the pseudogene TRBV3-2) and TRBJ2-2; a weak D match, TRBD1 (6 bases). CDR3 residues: CASSQTRGLVGELFF. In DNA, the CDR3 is TGTGCCAGCAGCCAGACCAGGGGTTTGGTCGGGGAGCTGTTTTTT.